This passage covers 8 T cell receptor beta chains from one sample sequenced in a study of OX40 agonist ivuxolimab in advanced cancers. This table comes from immunoSEQ multiplex PCR, and its TCRdb copy is limited to in-frame clones, with some not included. The sample lists 65,000 to 95,000 clones, roughly nine tenths occurring once. The starting material was CD4+ or CD8+ T cells sorted from blood, obtained in a trial of the OX40 agonist ivuxolimab. Every receptor here comes from an adult with an advanced solid tumor such as melanoma, head and neck, liver or kidney cancer.

The genes are TRBV27 and TRBJ2-7; 12 nucleotides match TRBD2. The CDR3 is 17 amino acids. The ends lost 6 bases at V and 4 bases at J; junction bases unmatched: 13. The germline gives CDR1 MNHEY, CDR2 SMNVEV (reference sequence). The DNA for the CDR3 is TGTGCCAGCAGGGGGGGAATCGGACTAGCGGGATTATACGAGCAGTACTTC. Its translation: CASRGGIGLAGLYEQYF.

A note on this clone: At one end the junction does not follow the germline gene, possibly because of a read error. V usage is TRBV7-7 and J usage is TRBJ2-2, with a possible D match to TRBD2 (5 bases). The germline V gene encodes CDR1 SSHAT and CDR2 FNYEAQ (reference sequence). The CDR3 consists of 15 residues. The CDR3 reads CASSLALVGTGELFF. The DNA for the CDR3 is TGTGCTAGCAGCTTAGCACTAGTTGGCACCGGGGAGCTGTTTTTT.

The CDR3 here is CASRPLGSGNTIYF. CDR3 DNA: TGTGCCTCCCGGCCACTGGGGTCCGGAAACACCATATATTTT. The rearrangement uses TRBV30 and TRBJ1-3, with D hard to call. CDR3 size: 14 residues. Trimming pared 7 bases from V and 4 bases from J, leaving 17 bases between. In germline, CDR1 is GTSNPN, CDR2 SVGIG (reference sequence).

The V and J genes are TRBV7-6 and TRBJ2-5, with D possibly matching TRBD1 (5 bases). The germline V gene encodes CDR1 SGHVS and CDR2 FNYEAQ. The CDR3 spans 10 residues. V was cut by 8 bases and J by 5 bases, with 6 bases left in between. The CDR3 protein is CASSGETQYF. CDR3 in DNA: TGTGCCAGCTCAGGGGAGACCCAGTACTTC.

Concerning this clone: This likely comes from a read error, as the CDR3 has no conserved phenylalanine or tryptophan at its end. Because the CDR3's place on the DNA is in doubt, the DNA is left out and the CDR3 is given as listed by TCRdb. The chain links TRBV19 to TRBJ1-2. Ends included, the CDR3 has 13 residues. The germline V gene has CDR1 LNHDA and CDR2 SQIVND (reference sequence). CDR3 residues: CASSIDLWRKRTL.

The V and J genes are TRBV28 and TRBJ2-7, with unresolved D. The V and J ends lost 2 bases and 3 bases respectively, with 17 bases between them. The CDR3 has 16 residues. The germline V gene encodes CDR1 MDHEN and CDR2 SYDVKM. The CDR3 loop reads CASSLTREENGYEQYF. CDR3 DNA sequence: TGTGCCAGCAGTTTAACGCGAGAGGAAAACGGCTACGAGCAGTACTTC.

The gene calls are TRBV5-6 and TRBJ1-6, with no clear D. Trimming pared 0 bases from V and 5 bases from J, leaving 6 bases between. The CDR3 length is 14 residues. Germline V gene data show CDR1 as SGHDT and CDR2 as YYEEEE. The CDR3 spells CASSLGQNNSPLHF. The CDR3 nucleotides read TGTGCCAGCAGCTTGGGGCAGAATAATTCACCCCTCCACTTT.

This chain links TRBV2 with TRBJ1-4; 10 bases are a match to TRBD1. Losses at the gene ends were 11 bases for V and 7 bases for J; bases not matched to a gene: 4. The germline gives CDR1 SNHLY, CDR2 FYNNEI. This CDR3 region has 12 residues. The CDR3 sequence: CAGRDRGEKLFF. The CDR3 coding sequence is TGTGCCGGGCGGGACAGGGGTGAAAAACTGTTTTTT. Full variable domain (outside the CDR3, taken from reference TRBV2 and TRBJ1-4): EPEVTQTPSHQVTQMGQEVILRCVPISNHLYFYWYRQILGQKVEFLVSFYNNEISEKSEIFDDQFSVERPDGSNFTLKIRSTKLEDSAMYFCAGRDRGEKLFFGSGTQLSVL.